This TCR beta chain was profiled in a study of human T cells and chemical hapten exposure. Study details: Alopecia areata, totalis or universalis affected patients, mainly female.

TCRdb itself ran the RACE reads through MiXCR, one entry per CDR3 protein. Among about 120,000 distinct CDR3 sequences, roughly 13% were seen once, and the ten largest hold approximately 0.89%. Regarding time point: patch test 1, 2 weeks after DPC sensitization. As to treatment: therapeutic diphenylcyclopropenone sensitization with weekly scalp DPC. The V gene's germline CDR1 is SGHRS and CDR2 YFSETQ. This CDR3 has 15 amino acids. Germline trimming cut 4 bases from V and 6 bases from J; bases unmatched to any gene: 8. This chain joins TRBV5-1 and TRBJ2-2, with 8 bases lining up with TRBD2. The clonotype was recovered from a young man with alopecia areata. Some clones in this sample may be carry-over from other donors' samples. This specimen consisted of whole blood, obtained in connection with sensitization to the hapten diphenylcyclopropenone (DPC). The CDR3 DNA reads TGCGCCAGCAGCCAAGGACTAGCAAGCCCCGGGGAGCTGTTTTTT. Amino acid sequence: CASSQGLASPGELFF. The full variable domain, in which reference TRBV5-1 and TRBJ2-2 provide the parts outside the CDR3, is KAGVTQTPRYLIKTRGQQVTLSCSPISGHRSVSWYQQTPGQGLQFLFEYFSETQRNKGNFPGRFSGRQFSNSRSEMNVSTLELGDSALYLCASSQGLASPGELFFGEGSRLTVL.